These 30 T cell receptor beta chains came from one sample sequenced in a study of OX40 agonist ivuxolimab in advanced cancers. Using immunoSEQ multiplex PCR, the repertoire was profiled, and TCRdb retains in-frame clones only, with some absent. The repertoire holds around 65,000 clones, 70% to 90% seen once, with approximately 0.32% in the top ten. Here the sequenced sample was CD4+ or CD8+ T cells sorted from blood, taken in a trial of the OX40 agonist ivuxolimab. All receptors derive from an adult with an advanced solid tumor such as melanoma, head and neck, liver or kidney cancer.

The rearrangement joins TRBV19 to TRBJ1-4; a possible D gene is TRBD1 (6 bases). This CDR3 has 16 residues. Trimming took off 3 bases at V and 5 bases at J, with 16 bases between the two ends. The germline V gene encodes CDR1 LNHDA and CDR2 SQIVND (reference sequence). The CDR3 is CASSMPDRRRNEKLFF. CDR3 bases: TGTGCCAGTAGTATGCCCGACAGGAGAAGGAATGAAAAACTGTTTTTT.

The chain carries TRBV29-1 and TRBJ2-3; D is undetermined. The CDR3 has 10 residues. Germline values: CDR1 SQVTM, CDR2 ANQGSEA. V was shortened by 1 base and J by 5 bases, with 1 base between the two germline ends. The CDR3 spells CSVEVDTQYF. Here the CDR3 DNA reads TGCAGCGTTGAAGTAGATACGCAGTATTTT.

This chain links TRBV6-6 with TRBJ1-2; 9 bases align to TRBD1. The length of the CDR3 is 14 residues. Germline loops: CDR1 MNHNY, CDR2 SVGAGI (reference sequence). The trim removed 6 bases at V and 2 bases at J, leaving 4 bases unmatched. CDR3 nucleotides: TGTGCCAGCAGCCACGGGACAGGGAACTATGGCTACACCTTC. Translating gives CASSHGTGNYGYTF.

The genes are TRBV18 and TRBJ2-7, with 9 positions matching TRBD1. This CDR3 contains 13 residues. The germline CDR1 and CDR2 sequences are KGHSH and LQKENI. J gave up 9 bases and V 1 base, and 4 bases lay outside the gene matches. In DNA, the CDR3 is TGTGCCAGCTCACCACAGGACAGGGGTACGCAGTACTTC. Protein sequence: CASSPQDRGTQYF.

This clone was picked up one time. The J gene is TRBJ2-1, the V gene TRBV11-2; D unresolved. The germline V and J ends were trimmed by 1 base and 0 bases, with 13 bases remaining between them. This CDR3 contains 17 residues. The germline V gene encodes CDR1 SGHAT and CDR2 FQNNGV. CDR3 in DNA: TGTGCCAGCAGCTTAGTTCAGGCTCCAAGCTCCTACAATGAGCAGTTCTTC. Amino acids: CASSLVQAPSSYNEQFF.

This CDR3 reads CASSLTTTSGATDTQYF. DNA for the CDR3: TGTGCCAGCAGCTTAACCACGACTAGCGGGGCCACAGATACGCAGTATTTT. The chain recombines TRBV7-3 with TRBJ2-3; 11 nucleotides line up with TRBD2. J lost 2 bases, V lost 0 bases, and 4 bases had no gene match. CDR3 length: 17 amino acids. Germline values: CDR1 SGHTA, CDR2 FQGTGA.

The chain has TRBV6-6 and TRBJ2-5; D tentatively fits TRBD1 or TRBD2 (5 bases each). V lost 6 bases and J 1 base, leaving 12 bases between the germline ends. The germline gives CDR1 MNHNY, CDR2 SVGAGI (reference sequence). This CDR3 is 14 amino acids long. The CDR3, as DNA: TGTGCCAGCAGAGCCGGGGCCCTCCAAGAGACCCAGTACTTC. Its protein is CASRAGALQETQYF.

V gene TRBV7-3 combines with J gene TRBJ2-1, with 11 bases matching TRBD2. With 6 bases clipped from V and 6 bases from J, the junction kept 4 bases outside the gene matches. Germline CDR1 is SGHTA and CDR2 is FQGTGA. The CDR3 contains 14 residues. CDR3 amino acids: CASSRGTSGNEQFF. The CDR3 nucleotides are TGTGCCAGCAGTCGCGGGACTAGCGGCAATGAGCAGTTCTTC. Based on the CDR3 plus reference TRBV7-3 and TRBJ2-1, the full variable domain is GAGVSQTPSNKVTEKGKYVELRCDPISGHTALYWYRQSLGQGPEFLIYFQGTGAADDSGLPNDRFFAVRPEGSVSTLKIQRTERGDSAVYLCASSRGTSGNEQFFGPGTRLTVL.

This clone was observed a single time. The rearrangement joins TRBV6-1 to TRBJ1-4; D remains unclear. Trimming removed 7 bases from V and 5 bases from J, with 17 bases in between. CDR3 length: 15 amino acids. Germline V lookup: CDR1 MNHNS, CDR2 SASEGT. CDR3 nucleotides: TGTGCCAGCAACGACCCCTCCGGGCCAAATGAAAAACTGTTTTTT. Translating it yields CASNDPSGPNEKLFF.

The CDR3 region is CASSPLGQAEVYGYTF. The CDR3 DNA follows: TGTGCCAGCAGCCCCCTTGGGCAGGCTGAAGTTTATGGCTACACCTTC. The chain combines TRBV11-2 with TRBJ1-2, with unresolved D. Germline V gives CDR1 SGHAT, CDR2 FQNNGV. This CDR3 has 16 residues. Trimming left V 5 bases short and J 5 bases short, with 21 bases between. Filled out from reference TRBV11-2 and TRBJ1-2, the complete variable domain reads EAGVAQSPRYKIIEKRQSVAFWCNPISGHATLYWYQQILGQGPKLLIQFQNNGVVDDSQLPKDRFSAERLKGVDSTLKIQPAKLEDSAVYLCASSPLGQAEVYGYTFGSGTRLTVV.

The chain carries TRBV7-8 and TRBJ1-6; the D is unclear. Germline loops: CDR1 SGHVS, CDR2 FQNEAQ. The CDR3 contains 15 residues. Deletions cut 1 base from V and 7 bases from J, with 11 bases between. The CDR3 nucleotides are TGTGCCAGCAGCTTAGATTTTTTCGGGAATTCACCCCTCCACTTT. Translation: CASSLDFFGNSPLHF.

In DNA form, the CDR3 reads TGTGCCAGCAGCCCGTCCCGGGACAGGGACGAGCAGTACTTC. Residues: CASSPSRDRDEQYF. This chain uses TRBV7-2 with TRBJ2-7, with 9 bases aligning to TRBD1. Germline V gene sequence: CDR1 SGHTA, CDR2 FQGNSA. This CDR3 contains 14 residues. V was pared by 5 bases and J by 5 bases, with 7 bases of the junction left unmatched.

The rearrangement joins TRBV5-8 to TRBJ2-3, with D unclear. The V end lost 4 bases, the J end lost 4 bases, and 7 bases lay between the germline ends. Germline values: CDR1 SGHTS, CDR2 YDEGEE. The CDR3 runs 12 residues. The CDR3 sequence: CASSPWPDTQYF. The CDR3 nucleotides are TGTGCCAGCAGCCCATGGCCAGATACGCAGTATTTT.

The chain couples TRBV7-8 to TRBJ1-1; D is possibly TRBD1 (6 bases). Trimming shortened V by 1 base and J by 5 bases, and 17 bases separated the two germline ends. Germline V lookup: CDR1 SGHVS, CDR2 FQNEAQ. This CDR3 is 16 amino acids long. In DNA form, the CDR3 reads TGTGCCAGCAGCTTAGTCCAGGGGTCGGCGTATACTGAAGCTTTCTTT. Its protein is CASSLVQGSAYTEAFF. The whole variable domain, remainder taken from reference TRBV7-8 and TRBJ1-1, is GAGVSQSPRYKVAKRGQDVALRCDPISGHVSLFWYQQALGQGPEFLTYFQNEAQLDKSGLPSDRFFAERPEGSVSTLKIQRTQQEDSAVYLCASSLVQGSAYTEAFFGQGTRLTVV.

The rearrangement uses TRBV11-3 and TRBJ2-5; D is possibly TRBD1 or TRBD2 (5 bases each). The CDR3 consists of 13 residues. V lost 4 bases and J 6 bases, leaving 12 bases between the germline ends. Germline assignment: CDR1 SGHNT and CDR2 YENEEA. The CDR3 nucleotides are TGTGCCAGCAGCTCGGGACCTCAGCAGACCCAGTACTTC. It codes for CASSSGPQQTQYF.

The chain uses TRBV19 and TRBJ2-7, with TRBD1 matching 8 bases. Germline V lookup: CDR1 LNHDA, CDR2 SQIVND (reference sequence). V lost 0 bases to trimming and J lost 9 bases; unmatched junction nucleotides: 4. The CDR3 consists of 13 residues. CDR3 in amino acids: CASSIDSTGAQYF. DNA of the CDR3: TGTGCCAGTAGTATAGATTCGACAGGGGCGCAGTACTTC. Full variable domain (rest looked up from reference TRBV19 and TRBJ2-7): DGGITQSPKYLFRKEGQNVTLSCEQNLNHDAMYWYRQDPGQGLRLIYYSQIVNDFQKGDIAEGYSVSREKKESFPLTVTSAQKNPTAFYLCASSIDSTGAQYFGPGTRLTVT.

The chain combines TRBV19 with TRBJ1-5; D is possibly TRBD1 (5 bases). The V and J ends lost 4 bases and 7 bases respectively, with 20 bases between them. Germline V lookup: CDR1 LNHDA, CDR2 SQIVND (reference sequence). CDR3 length: 16 amino acids. The CDR3: CASSTTTVRGLQPQHF. Here the CDR3 DNA reads TGTGCCAGTAGTACCACCACGGTGAGGGGACTACAGCCCCAGCATTTT.

The rearrangement links TRBV5-5 to TRBJ2-3, with 9 positions matching TRBD2. Germline V gene lookup returns CDR1 SGHKS and CDR2 YYEKEE (reference sequence). The CDR3 is 16 amino acids. V was clipped by 4 bases and J by 0 bases; unmatched bases: 6. The CDR3 DNA follows: TGTGCCAGCAGCCTGGGGACTAGCCCTAGCACAGATACGCAGTATTTT. It is translated as CASSLGTSPSTDTQYF.

V and J are TRBV6-5 and TRBJ1-2; the D is unclear. Trimming pared 6 bases from V and 0 bases from J, leaving 8 bases between. This CDR3 spans 13 amino acids. The V gene's germline CDR1 is MNHEY and CDR2 SVGAGI. The CDR3 sequence is CASRATTNYGYTF. As DNA, the CDR3 is TGTGCCAGCAGGGCGACAACTAACTATGGCTACACCTTC.

The chain links TRBV11-2 to TRBJ2-1; TRBD2 might be the D (5 bases). Trimming stripped 5 bases from V and 1 base from J, with 15 bases between. The CDR3 loop spans 16 amino acids. Looked up from germline, CDR1 is SGHAT and CDR2 is FQNNGV. DNA of the CDR3: TGTGCCAGCAGCACCGTGAGGGTCCCTTCCTACAATGAGCAGTTCTTC. As protein: CASSTVRVPSYNEQFF.

The chain is built from TRBV7-2 and TRBJ2-7, with D unresolved. There are 11 residues in the CDR3. V lost 5 bases and J 4 bases, leaving 6 bases between the germline ends. Per germline, CDR1 SGHTA and CDR2 FQGNSA. The DNA for the CDR3 is TGTGCCAGCAGCCGTTCTTACGAGCAGTACTTC. Encoded protein: CASSRSYEQYF.

This clone was seen just once. The chain combines TRBV18 with TRBJ1-5; D is possibly TRBD1 (6 bases). This CDR3 is 13 amino acids long. V shed 6 bases and J shed 5 bases, with 11 bases lying between them. The V gene's germline CDR1 is KGHSH and CDR2 LQKENI. CDR3 protein: CASSQGTYQPQHF. The CDR3 nucleotides are TGTGCCAGCTCCCAGGGGACCTATCAGCCCCAGCATTTT.

CDR3 DNA sequence: TGTGCCAGCAGCTCGCAGCCGTACGGGACAGAGCAGTTCTTC. This translates into CASSSQPYGTEQFF. V and J are TRBV7-6 and TRBJ2-1, with D maybe TRBD1 (6 bases). This CDR3 region has 14 residues. V was pared by 4 bases and J by 10 bases, with 17 bases between. Germline lookup yields CDR1 SGHVS and CDR2 FNYEAQ. Variable domain in full (rest from reference TRBV7-6 and TRBJ2-1): GAGVSQSPRYKVTKRGQDVALRCDPISGHVSLYWYRQALGQGPEFLTYFNYEAQQDKSGLPNDRFSAERPEGSISTLTIQRTEQRDSAMYRCASSSQPYGTEQFFGPGTRLTVL.

The count of this clone is one. The chain has TRBV10-1 and TRBJ2-3, with 7 bases matching TRBD1. CDR3 length: 14 amino acids. V trimming: 8 bases; J trimming: 1 base; junction bases outside the gene matches: 6. Germline CDR1 is WNHNN and CDR2 is SYGVQD (reference sequence). CDR3 DNA sequence: TGCGCCAGCCGGGACAGTCCAGGCACAGATACGCAGTATTTT. It yields the protein CASRDSPGTDTQYF.

This clone was counted a single time. V is TRBV9 and J is TRBJ2-1; TRBD1 or TRBD2 may be the D gene (5 bases each). The CDR3 is 17 residues long. Per the germline V gene, CDR1 is SGDLS and CDR2 is YYNGEE. V lost 3 bases and J 5 bases, leaving 21 bases between the germline ends. DNA for the CDR3: TGTGCCAGCAGCGCCCCGGGTGGCTATCCGGGACACAATGAGCAGTTCTTC. It codes for CASSAPGGYPGHNEQFF.

The chain uses TRBV27 and TRBJ1-2; possible D gene TRBD1, 6 bases. Per the germline V gene, CDR1 is MNHEY and CDR2 is SMNVEV (reference sequence). The CDR3 runs 13 residues. Trimming took off 6 bases at V and 6 bases at J, with 14 bases between the two ends. CDR3 nucleotide sequence: TGTGCCAGCAGGCTTAACAGGGCCCATGGCTACACCTTC. Its translation: CASRLNRAHGYTF.

This sequence joins TRBV18 and TRBJ2-3; weak D call: TRBD2 (7 bases). The V end was cut by 2 bases, the J end by 3 bases, with 12 bases between. The CDR3 has 15 amino acids. Germline V CDR1 and CDR2: KGHSH, LQKENI. The CDR3 spells CASSPSGGLTDTQYF. CDR3 in DNA: TGTGCCAGCTCACCATCGGGGGGCCTAACAGATACGCAGTATTTT.

The gene calls are TRBV7-6 and TRBJ1-2; D is perhaps TRBD1 (5 bases). V dropped 1 base and J dropped 3 bases, with 12 bases sitting between them. The CDR3 is 15 amino acids. Germline-derived CDR1 and CDR2 are SGHVS and FNYEAQ. DNA of the CDR3: TGTGCCAGCAGCTTAGGGGCGGGGGAGGACTATGGCTACACCTTC. The encoded protein is CASSLGAGEDYGYTF.

J is TRBJ1-1 and V is TRBV19, with TRBD1 identical over 7 bases. Unmatched junction bases numbered 3, after V lost 4 bases and J lost 1 base. CDR3 length equals 14 residues. Germline CDR1 and CDR2: LNHDA and SQIVND (reference sequence). CDR3: CASSTRQGNTEAFF. CDR3 DNA: TGTGCCAGTAGTACCCGACAGGGGAACACTGAAGCTTTCTTT.

This chain uses TRBV4-1 with TRBJ2-3, with D hard to call. This CDR3 has 14 amino acids. V lost 1 base, J lost 0 bases, and 5 bases lay in between. The germline gives CDR1 MGHRA, CDR2 YSYEKL. CDR3 in DNA: TGCGCCAGCAGCCAAGTCAGGAGCACAGATACGCAGTATTTT. Translation gives CASSQVRSTDTQYF.